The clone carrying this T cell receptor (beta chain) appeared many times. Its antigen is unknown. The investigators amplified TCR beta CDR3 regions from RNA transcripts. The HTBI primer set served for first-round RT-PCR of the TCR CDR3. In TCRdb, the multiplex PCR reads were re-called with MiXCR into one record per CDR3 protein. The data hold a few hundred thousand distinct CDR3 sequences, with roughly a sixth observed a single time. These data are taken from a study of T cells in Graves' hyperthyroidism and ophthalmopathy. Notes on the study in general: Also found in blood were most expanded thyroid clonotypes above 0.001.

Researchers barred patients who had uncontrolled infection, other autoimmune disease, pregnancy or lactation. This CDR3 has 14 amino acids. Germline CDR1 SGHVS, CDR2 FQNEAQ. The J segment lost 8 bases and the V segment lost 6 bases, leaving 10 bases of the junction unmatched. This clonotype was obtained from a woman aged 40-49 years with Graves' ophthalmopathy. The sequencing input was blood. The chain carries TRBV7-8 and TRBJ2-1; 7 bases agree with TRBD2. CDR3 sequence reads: CASRAGAGAHEQFF. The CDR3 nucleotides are TGTGCCAGCAGAGCCGGGGCGGGAGCTCATGAGCAGTTCTTC. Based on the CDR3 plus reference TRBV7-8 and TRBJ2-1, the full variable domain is GAGVSQSPRYKVAKRGQDVALRCDPISGHVSLFWYQQALGQGPEFLTYFQNEAQLDKSGLPSDRFFAERPEGSVSTLKIQRTQQEDSAVYLCASRAGAGAHEQFFGPGTRLTVL.